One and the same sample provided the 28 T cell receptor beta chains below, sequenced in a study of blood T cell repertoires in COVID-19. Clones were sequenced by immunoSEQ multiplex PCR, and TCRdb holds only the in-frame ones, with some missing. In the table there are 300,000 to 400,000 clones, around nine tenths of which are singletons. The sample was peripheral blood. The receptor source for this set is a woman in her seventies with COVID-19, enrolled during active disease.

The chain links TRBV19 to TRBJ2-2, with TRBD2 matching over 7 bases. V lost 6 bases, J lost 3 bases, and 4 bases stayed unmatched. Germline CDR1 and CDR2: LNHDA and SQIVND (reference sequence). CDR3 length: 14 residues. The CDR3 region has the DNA TGTGCCAGTAGATCACGGGGGGACACCGGGGAGCTGTTTTTT. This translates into CASRSRGDTGELFF.

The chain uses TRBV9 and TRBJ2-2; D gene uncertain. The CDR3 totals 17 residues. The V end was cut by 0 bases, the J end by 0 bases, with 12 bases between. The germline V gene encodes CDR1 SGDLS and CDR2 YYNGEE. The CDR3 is CASSVERHIANTGELFF. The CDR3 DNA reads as TGTGCCAGCAGCGTAGAGAGGCACATCGCGAACACCGGGGAGCTGTTTTTT.

CDR3 in amino acids: CASSPGQVETQYF. CDR3 nucleotide sequence: TGTGCCAGCTCACCCGGACAGGTCGAGACCCAGTACTTC. The V call is TRBV18, the J call TRBJ2-5, with 7 bases that match TRBD1. CDR3 length: 13 amino acids. The trim removed 3 bases at V and 5 bases at J, leaving 3 bases unmatched. The germline V gene encodes CDR1 KGHSH and CDR2 LQKENI.

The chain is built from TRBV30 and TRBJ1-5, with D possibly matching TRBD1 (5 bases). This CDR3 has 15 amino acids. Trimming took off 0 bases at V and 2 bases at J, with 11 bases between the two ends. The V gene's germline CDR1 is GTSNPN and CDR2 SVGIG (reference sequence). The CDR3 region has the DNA TGTGCCTGGAGTGTACAGGCTGCTGGCAATCAGCCCCAGCATTTT. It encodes CAWSVQAAGNQPQHF.

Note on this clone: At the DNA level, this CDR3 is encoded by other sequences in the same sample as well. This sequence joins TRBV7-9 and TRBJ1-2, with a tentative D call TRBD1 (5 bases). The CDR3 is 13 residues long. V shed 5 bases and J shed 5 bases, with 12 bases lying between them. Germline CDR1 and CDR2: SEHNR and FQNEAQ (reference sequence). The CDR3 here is CASSPGGGYGYTF. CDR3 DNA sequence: TGTGCCAGCAGCCCAGGCGGGGGATATGGCTACACCTTC.

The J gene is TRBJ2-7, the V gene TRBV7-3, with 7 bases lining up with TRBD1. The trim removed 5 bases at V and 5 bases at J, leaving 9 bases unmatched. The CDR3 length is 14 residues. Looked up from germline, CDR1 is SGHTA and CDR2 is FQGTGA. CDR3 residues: CASSPYDRADEQYF. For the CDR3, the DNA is TGTGCCAGCAGCCCTTACGACAGGGCGGACGAGCAGTACTTC. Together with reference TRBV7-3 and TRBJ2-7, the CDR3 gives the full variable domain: GAGVSQTPSNKVTEKGKYVELRCDPISGHTALYWYRQSLGQGPEFLIYFQGTGAADDSGLPNDRFFAVRPEGSVSTLKIQRTERGDSAVYLCASSPYDRADEQYFGPGTRLTVT.

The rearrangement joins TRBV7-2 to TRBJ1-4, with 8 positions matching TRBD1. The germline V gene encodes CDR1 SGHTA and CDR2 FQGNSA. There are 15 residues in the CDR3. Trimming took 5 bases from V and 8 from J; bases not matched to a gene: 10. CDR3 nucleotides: TGTGCCAGCAGCCCACCGGGACAGGAGGGGGAAAAACTGTTTTTT. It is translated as CASSPPGQEGEKLFF.

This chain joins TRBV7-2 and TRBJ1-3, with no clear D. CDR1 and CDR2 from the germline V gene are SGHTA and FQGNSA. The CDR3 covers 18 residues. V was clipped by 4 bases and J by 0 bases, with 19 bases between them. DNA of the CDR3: TGTGCCAGCAGCTCCAATCGGCCTAGAAAAAGCTCTGGAAACACCATATATTTT. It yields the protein CASSSNRPRKSSGNTIYF.

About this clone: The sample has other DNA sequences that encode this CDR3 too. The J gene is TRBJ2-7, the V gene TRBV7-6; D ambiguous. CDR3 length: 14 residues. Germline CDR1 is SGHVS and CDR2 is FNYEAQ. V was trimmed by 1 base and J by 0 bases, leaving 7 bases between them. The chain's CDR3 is CASSLGQDSYEQYF. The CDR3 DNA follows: TGTGCCAGCAGCTTAGGTCAGGACTCCTACGAGCAGTACTTC.

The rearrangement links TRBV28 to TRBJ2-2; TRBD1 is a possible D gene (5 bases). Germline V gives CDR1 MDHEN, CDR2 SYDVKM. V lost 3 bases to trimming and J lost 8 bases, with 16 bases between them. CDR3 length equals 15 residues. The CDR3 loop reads CASSLVLWAGGELFF. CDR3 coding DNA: TGTGCCAGCAGTTTGGTCCTTTGGGCAGGGGGGGAGCTGTTTTTT.

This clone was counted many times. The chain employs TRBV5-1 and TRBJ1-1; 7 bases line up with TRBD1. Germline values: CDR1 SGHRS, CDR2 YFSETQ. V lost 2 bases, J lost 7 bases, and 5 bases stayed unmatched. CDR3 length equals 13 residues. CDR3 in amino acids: CASSLSRDSEAFF. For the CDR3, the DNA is TGCGCCAGCAGCTTATCCCGGGACAGTGAAGCTTTCTTT.

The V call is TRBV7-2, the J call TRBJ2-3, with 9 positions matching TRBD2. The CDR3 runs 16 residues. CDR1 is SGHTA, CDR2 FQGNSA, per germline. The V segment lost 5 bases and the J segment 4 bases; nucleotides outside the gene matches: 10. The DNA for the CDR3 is TGTGCCAGCAGCCCGCCGGGACTAGCTTTCTCAGATACGCAGTATTTT. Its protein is CASSPPGLAFSDTQYF.

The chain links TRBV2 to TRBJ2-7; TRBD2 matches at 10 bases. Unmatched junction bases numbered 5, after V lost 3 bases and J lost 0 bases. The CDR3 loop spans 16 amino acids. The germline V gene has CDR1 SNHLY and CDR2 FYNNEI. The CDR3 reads CASSDLAGASSYEQYF. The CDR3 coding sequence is TGTGCCAGCAGTGATCTAGCGGGGGCTTCCTCCTACGAGCAGTACTTC.

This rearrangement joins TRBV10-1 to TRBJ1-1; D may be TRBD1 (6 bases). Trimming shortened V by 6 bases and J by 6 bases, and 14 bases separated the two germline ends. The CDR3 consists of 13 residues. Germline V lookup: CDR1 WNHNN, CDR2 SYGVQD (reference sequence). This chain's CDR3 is CASRPNRDSEAFF. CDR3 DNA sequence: TGCGCCAGCAGGCCTAACAGGGATTCTGAAGCTTTCTTT.

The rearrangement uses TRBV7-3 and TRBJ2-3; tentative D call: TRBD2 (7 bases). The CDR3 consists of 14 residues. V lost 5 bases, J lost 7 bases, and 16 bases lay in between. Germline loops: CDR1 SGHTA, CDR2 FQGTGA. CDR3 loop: CASSPLGGLYTQYF. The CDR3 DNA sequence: TGTGCCAGCAGCCCACTCGGGGGGCTGTATACGCAGTATTTT.

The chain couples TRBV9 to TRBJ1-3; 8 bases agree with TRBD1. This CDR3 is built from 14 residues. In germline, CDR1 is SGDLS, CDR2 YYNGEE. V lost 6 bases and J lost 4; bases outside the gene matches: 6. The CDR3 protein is CASTPRTGGNTIYF. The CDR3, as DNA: TGTGCCAGCACCCCTAGGACAGGGGGAAACACCATATATTTT.

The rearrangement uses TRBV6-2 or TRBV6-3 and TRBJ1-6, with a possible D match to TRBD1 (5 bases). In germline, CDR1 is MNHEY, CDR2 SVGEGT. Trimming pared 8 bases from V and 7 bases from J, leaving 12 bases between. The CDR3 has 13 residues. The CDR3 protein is CASRWQGNSPLHF. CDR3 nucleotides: TGTGCCAGCCGTTGGCAGGGAAATTCACCCCTCCACTTT.

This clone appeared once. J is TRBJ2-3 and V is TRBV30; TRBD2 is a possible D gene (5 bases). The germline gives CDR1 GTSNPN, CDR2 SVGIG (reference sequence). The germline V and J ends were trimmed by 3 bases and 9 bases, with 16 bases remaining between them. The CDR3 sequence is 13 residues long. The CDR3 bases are TGTGCCTGGAGCCTCTTTGAGAGGGTAACGCAGTATTTT. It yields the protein CAWSLFERVTQYF. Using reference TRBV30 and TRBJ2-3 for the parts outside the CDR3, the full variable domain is SQTIHQWPATLVQPVGSPLSLECTVEGTSNPNLYWYRQAAGRGLQLLFYSVGIGQISSEVPQNLSASRPQDRQFILSSKKLLLSDSGFYLCAWSLFERVTQYFGPGTRLTVL.

CDR3 region: CASSFSGLAGNTGELFF. DNA for the CDR3: TGTGCCAGCAGCTTCTCGGGACTAGCGGGGAACACCGGGGAGCTGTTTTTT. This chain joins TRBV11-2 and TRBJ2-2, with 12 bases aligning to TRBD2. Trimming at V came to 3 bases and at J to 1 base, leaving 3 bases not matched to a gene. The CDR3 is 17 residues long. Germline V gives CDR1 SGHAT, CDR2 FQNNGV.

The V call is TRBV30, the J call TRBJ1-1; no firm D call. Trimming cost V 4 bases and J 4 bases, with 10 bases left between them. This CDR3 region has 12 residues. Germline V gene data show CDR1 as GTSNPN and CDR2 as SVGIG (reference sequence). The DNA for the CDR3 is TGTGCCTGGAATGTAAGAGCCACTGAAGCTTTCTTT. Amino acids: CAWNVRATEAFF.

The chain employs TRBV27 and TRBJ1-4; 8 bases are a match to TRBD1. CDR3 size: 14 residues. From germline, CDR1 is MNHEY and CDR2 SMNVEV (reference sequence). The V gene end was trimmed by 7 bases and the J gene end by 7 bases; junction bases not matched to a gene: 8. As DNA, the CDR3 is TGTGCCAGCACACGACAGGGGATGGGTGAAAAACTGTTTTTT. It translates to CASTRQGMGEKLFF.

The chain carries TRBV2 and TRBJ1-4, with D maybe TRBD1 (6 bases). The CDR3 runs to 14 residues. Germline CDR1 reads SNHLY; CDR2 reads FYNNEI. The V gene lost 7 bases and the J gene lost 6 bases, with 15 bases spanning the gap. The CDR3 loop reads CASIYVTGDEKLFF. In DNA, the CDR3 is TGTGCCAGCATTTATGTGACAGGTGATGAAAAACTGTTTTTT.

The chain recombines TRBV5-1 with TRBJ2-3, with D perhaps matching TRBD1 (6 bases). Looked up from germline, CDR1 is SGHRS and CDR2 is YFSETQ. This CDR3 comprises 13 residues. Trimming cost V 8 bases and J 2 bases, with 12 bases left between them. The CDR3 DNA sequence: TGCGCCAGTAACAGGGAAAACACAGATACGCAGTATTTT. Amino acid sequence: CASNRENTDTQYF.

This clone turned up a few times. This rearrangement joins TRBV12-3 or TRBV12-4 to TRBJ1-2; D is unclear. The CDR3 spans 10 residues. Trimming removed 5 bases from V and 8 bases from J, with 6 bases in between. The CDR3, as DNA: TGTGCCAGCAGTCCCCTGGGCTACACCTTC. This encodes CASSPLGYTF.

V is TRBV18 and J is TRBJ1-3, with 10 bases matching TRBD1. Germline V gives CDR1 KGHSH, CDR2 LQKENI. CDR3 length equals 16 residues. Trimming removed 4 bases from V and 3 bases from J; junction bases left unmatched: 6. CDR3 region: CASSLTGQGSGNTIYF. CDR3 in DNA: TGTGCCAGCTCACTCACGGGACAGGGGAGTGGAAACACCATATATTTT.

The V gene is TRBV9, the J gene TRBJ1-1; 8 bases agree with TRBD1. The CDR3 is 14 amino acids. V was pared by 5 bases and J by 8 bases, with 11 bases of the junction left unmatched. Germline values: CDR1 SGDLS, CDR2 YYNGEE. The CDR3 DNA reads TGTGCCAGCAGAGCCGGACAGGGTCGAGGCGAAGCTTTCTTT. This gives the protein CASRAGQGRGEAFF.

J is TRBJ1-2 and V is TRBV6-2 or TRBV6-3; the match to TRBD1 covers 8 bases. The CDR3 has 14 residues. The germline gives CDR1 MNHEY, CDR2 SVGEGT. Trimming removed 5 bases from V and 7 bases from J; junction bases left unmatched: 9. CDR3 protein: CASSLQGARSGYTF. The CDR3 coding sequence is TGTGCCAGCAGTCTCCAGGGGGCGCGTAGTGGCTACACCTTC.

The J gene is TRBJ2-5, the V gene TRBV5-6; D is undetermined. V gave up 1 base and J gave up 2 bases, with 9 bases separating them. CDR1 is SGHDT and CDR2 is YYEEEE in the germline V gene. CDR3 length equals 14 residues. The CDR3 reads CASSLIVSQETQYF. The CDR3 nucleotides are TGTGCCAGCAGCTTGATTGTCAGTCAAGAGACCCAGTACTTC. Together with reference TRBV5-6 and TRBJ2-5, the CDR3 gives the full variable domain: DAGVTQSPTHLIKTRGQQVTLRCSPKSGHDTVSWYQQALGQGPQFIFQYYEEEERQRGNFPDRFSGHQFPNYSSELNVNALLLGDSALYLCASSLIVSQETQYFGPGTRLLVL.